This T cell receptor beta chain was sequenced for a study of blood T cell repertoires in COVID-19 (dated by TCRdb to the early 2020s). Regarding the complete study: Samples covering the acute and convalescent phases of COVID-19 were provided by collaborators in the United States, Italy and Spain. The material from the prospective study consisted of cDNA or gDNA derived from T cells, B-cell-depleted T cells, or PBMCs. Where available, HLA class I and class II types were obtained from metadata supplied by the sample provider rather than from assay-based typing. Deeply sampled blood TCRbeta repertoires from subjects exposed to, actively infected with, or recovered from COVID-19 were included in the dataset. A freely available public database, intended as a resource for researchers studying the immune response to SARS-CoV-2, is where the repertoires were released. The samples were drawn from the first 160 participants of the ongoing ImmuneRACE study and from some 1,300 subjects provided by 6 global collaborators. Sample metadata almost always included a de-identified subject ID, COVID-19 status, age in years and sex. Study-level results and caveats: The quantity of clinical and demographic metadata differed by source and by participant and was supplied without curation.

Each collaborating institution followed its own protocols to collect whole blood in K2EDTA tubes. For TCRbeta analysis, collaborator samples were shipped as frozen whole blood, as isolated PBMCs, or as DNA extracted from either sample type. TCRbeta CDR3 regions were amplified from genomic DNA by means of the immunoSEQ Assay, a bias-controlled multiplex PCR. The study's processing was this. Within the assay, amplification of reference gene primers was used to estimate how many nucleated cells each sample contained. Sequence reads were collapsed and filtered to measure the absolute abundance of every unique TCRbeta CDR3 rearrangement. For each sample, productive Simpson clonality was calculated as the square root of Simpson's diversity index over productive rearrangements. TCRdb obtained this table from immuneACCESS and retained in-frame rearrangements with V and J assigned. These tables miss some clones; where compared with another copy, unresolved V genes account for less than half of the shortfall, and the remainder is unexplained. D and trimming were read from the DNA, whereas the V and J calls and clone size are those reported in that table. For this sample there are about 85,000 clones; around 90% appear just once. The ten most abundant clones make up more than 4.5% of the sample.

The CDR3 starts with the cysteine, ends with the phenylalanine, and has 14 residues. Only the CDR3 region is kept as DNA, spanning 42 bases read in frame from base 1. From the germline V gene, CDR1 is ENHRY and CDR2 is SYGVKD. V drops 9 bases and J drops 8 bases, leaving 19 bases in between. On this clone: Its antigen remains unidentified. Per-base qualities were not stored, and no clone one base away is much larger.

Material: peripheral blood. This TCR derives from a man aged 60-69 years with acute or convalescent COVID-19. The sequence is built from TRBV10-3 and TRBJ1-4; tentative D gene TRBD1, with 6 bases matching. CDR3 reads: CAIKGAGEEEKLFF. The DNA sequence is given as TGTGCCATAAAAGGGGCAGGGGAAGAGGAAAAACTGTTTTTT.